This T cell receptor (beta chain) was identified during a study of cytomegalovirus exposure and HLA in healthy donors. As for the study in general: The Caucasian-associated ancestry cluster contained 75% to 85% of the 398 genotyped donors.

It was healthy bone marrow donors who served as donors. The PCR was carried out with 60 Vbeta primers and 13 Jbeta primers. Using immunoSEQ multiplex PCR, the repertoire was profiled, and TCRdb retains in-frame clones only, with some absent. The repertoire consists of some 110,000 clones, with around 85% occurring once and the leading ten covering 6.9%. Germline V CDR1 and CDR2: SGHRS, YFSETQ. This CDR3 is built from 15 residues. V lost 0 bases, J lost 7 bases, and 14 bases lay in between. The chain carries TRBV5-1 and TRBJ1-3; D not certain. The receptor's source is a man aged 25-40 years in good health and CMV-seropositive. Sequenced: PBMCs. CDR3 loop: CASSLGGSAGNTIYF. The CDR3 bases are TGCGCCAGCAGCTTGGGCGGGAGTGCGGGGAACACCATATATTTT.